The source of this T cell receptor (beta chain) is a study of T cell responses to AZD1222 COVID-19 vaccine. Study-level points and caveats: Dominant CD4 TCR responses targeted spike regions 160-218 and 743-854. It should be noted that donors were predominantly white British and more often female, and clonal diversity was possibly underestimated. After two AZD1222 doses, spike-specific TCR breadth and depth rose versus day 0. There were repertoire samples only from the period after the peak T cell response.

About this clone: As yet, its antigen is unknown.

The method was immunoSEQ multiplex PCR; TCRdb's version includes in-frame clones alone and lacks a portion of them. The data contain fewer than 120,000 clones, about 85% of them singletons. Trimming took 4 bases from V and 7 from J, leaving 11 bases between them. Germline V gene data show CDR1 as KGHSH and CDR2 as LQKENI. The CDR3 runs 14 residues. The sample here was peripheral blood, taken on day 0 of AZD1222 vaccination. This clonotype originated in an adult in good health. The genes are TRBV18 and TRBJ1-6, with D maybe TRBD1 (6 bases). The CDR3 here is CASSQDRRNSPLHF. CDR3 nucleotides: TGTGCCAGCTCACAAGACAGGAGAAATTCACCCCTCCACTTT. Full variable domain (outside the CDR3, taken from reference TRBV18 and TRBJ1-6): NAGVMQNPRHLVRRRGQEARLRCSPMKGHSHVYWYRQLPEEGLKFMVYLQKENIIDESGMPKERFSAEFPKEGPSILRIQQVVRGDSAAYFCASSQDRRNSPLHFGNGTRLTVT.